This TCR beta chain appears in the sequencing data of a study of T cells in localized non-small cell lung cancer. Whole-study findings and limits: Elevated blood T cell density was associated with longer overall survival. Detection in adjacent lung was observed for a median approximately 53 of the top 100 tumor clones.

Worth noting for this clone: Its antigen is not identified.

Clones were read by immunoSEQ multiplex PCR, and TCRdb kept only the in-frame ones, dropping some. This table has approximately 24,000 clones, about 91% appearing once. The CDR3 runs to 14 residues. Germline-derived CDR1 and CDR2 are MGHRA and YSYEKL. The ends were cut back, 4 bases at V and 4 bases at J, with 13 bases in the middle. The chain combines TRBV4-1 with TRBJ1-2; D remains unclear. The sequence was obtained from an older female donor with stage II squamous cell lung carcinoma. This material consisted of peripheral blood, taken before any cancer treatment. CDR3 residues: CASSRTSTVYGYTF. CDR3 sequence (DNA): TGCGCCAGCAGCCGAACCTCGACGGTCTATGGCTACACCTTC.